A selection of T cell receptor beta chains follows, all from one sample in a study of blood T cell repertoires in COVID-19. Produced via immunoSEQ multiplex PCR; TCRdb's table is partial and in-frame only. The sample consists of roughly 200,000 clones, approximately 86% of them appearing once. Sequences were obtained from PBMCs or T cells enriched from blood (not recorded which). All receptors derive from a middle-aged woman with acute COVID-19. CDR3s include the opening cysteine and the closing phenylalanine or tryptophan. Each record gives: J gene, D gene, clone size, V gene, CDR3 protein, CDR3 DNA. A D gene is named only where the DNA matches it firmly. Expanded clones get a size class; other rows say once, few or many, or leave the size out.

J: TRBJ2-2; D: .; size: .; V: TRBV9; CDR3: CASSVVPRAGGELFF; DNA: TGTGCCAGCAGCGTAGTACCCAGGGCAGGCGGGGAGCTGTTTTTT
J: TRBJ1-5; D: .; size: once; V: TRBV5-1; CDR3: CASSLDGINQPQHF; DNA: TGCGCCAGCAGCTTGGACGGGATTAATCAGCCCCAGCATTTT
J: TRBJ2-1; D: .; size: few; V: TRBV24-1; CDR3: CATSDPTSGPRGEQFF; DNA: TGTGCCACCAGTGATCCGACCAGCGGGCCTAGGGGTGAGCAGTTCTTC
J: TRBJ1-4; D: TRBD1; size: .; V: TRBV28; CDR3: CASRTDRAGWEKLFF; DNA: TGTGCCAGCAGAACGGACAGGGCAGGTTGGGAAAAACTGTTTTTT
J: TRBJ1-2; D: TRBD1; size: once; V: TRBV7-9; CDR3: CASTGTGDGYTF; DNA: TGTGCCAGCACAGGGACAGGGGACGGCTACACCTTC
J: TRBJ2-7; D: TRBD2; size: .; V: TRBV5-1; CDR3: CASSLDGASGTYEQYF; DNA: TGCGCCAGCAGCTTGGATGGGGCTAGCGGAACCTACGAGCAGTACTTC
J: TRBJ2-5; D: .; size: .; V: TRBV25-1; CDR3: CASSESGETQYF; DNA: TGTGCCAGCAGTGAATCGGGGGAGACCCAGTACTTC
J: TRBJ2-1; D: TRBD1; size: .; V: TRBV9; CDR3: CASSVADRGSSYNEQFF; DNA: TGTGCCAGCAGCGTAGCAGACAGGGGAAGCTCCTACAATGAGCAGTTCTTC
J: TRBJ2-5; D: TRBD2; size: .; V: TRBV24-1; CDR3: CATSDGRLAGAKGETQYF; DNA: TGTGCCACCAGTGATGGGAGACTAGCGGGAGCAAAAGGGGAGACCCAGTACTTC
J: TRBJ1-6; D: .; size: .; V: TRBV28; CDR3: CASSPGGNNSPLHF; DNA: TGTGCCAGCAGCCCTGGGGGGAATAATTCACCCCTCCACTTT
J: TRBJ2-1; D: .; size: .; V: TRBV6-1; CDR3: CASSDGSSYNEQFF; DNA: TGTGCCAGCAGTGACGGGAGCTCCTACAATGAGCAGTTCTTC
J: TRBJ1-2; D: TRBD1; size: .; V: TRBV12-3/TRBV12-4; CDR3: CASSRQGNYGYTF; DNA: TGTGCCAGCAGTCGACAGGGTAACTATGGCTACACCTTC
J: TRBJ2-3; D: TRBD2; size: .; V: TRBV7-6; CDR3: CASSPGLAGDTQYF; DNA: TGTGCCAGCAGCCCTGGACTAGCGGGAGATACGCAGTATTTT
J: TRBJ1-5; D: .; size: .; V: TRBV10-3; CDR3: CAAGTGDSQPQHF; DNA: TGTGCCGCCGGCACAGGAGATTCCCAGCCCCAGCATTTT